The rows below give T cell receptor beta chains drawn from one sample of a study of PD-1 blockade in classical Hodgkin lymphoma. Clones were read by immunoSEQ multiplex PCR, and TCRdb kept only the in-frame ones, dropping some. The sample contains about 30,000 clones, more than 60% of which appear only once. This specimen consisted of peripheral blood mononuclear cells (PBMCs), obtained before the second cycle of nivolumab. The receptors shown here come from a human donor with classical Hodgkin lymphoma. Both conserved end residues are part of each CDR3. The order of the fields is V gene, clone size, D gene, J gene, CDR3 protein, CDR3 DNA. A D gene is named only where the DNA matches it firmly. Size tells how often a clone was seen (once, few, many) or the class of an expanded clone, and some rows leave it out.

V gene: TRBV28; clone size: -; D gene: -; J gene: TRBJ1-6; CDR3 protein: CASSLGRLGDSPLHF; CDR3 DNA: TGTGCCAGCAGTTTGGGTCGTCTTGGGGATTCACCCCTCCACTTT
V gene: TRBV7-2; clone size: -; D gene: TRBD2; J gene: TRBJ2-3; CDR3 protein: CASSGGASDRISGGTQYF; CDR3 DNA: TGTGCCAGCAGCGGAGGAGCCTCGGACCGAATATCGGGAGGAACGCAGTATTTT
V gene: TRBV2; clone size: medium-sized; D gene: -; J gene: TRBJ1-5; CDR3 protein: CASSEALFSASTPQHF; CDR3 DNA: TGTGCCAGCAGTGAAGCGCTTTTTTCTGCCTCAACGCCCCAGCATTTT
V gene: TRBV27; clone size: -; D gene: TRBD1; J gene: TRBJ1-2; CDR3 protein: CASASGQGVFGYTF; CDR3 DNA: TGTGCCAGCGCTTCTGGACAGGGGGTTTTTGGCTACACCTTC
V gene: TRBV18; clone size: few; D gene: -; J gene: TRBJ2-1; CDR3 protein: CASGTGLTLYNEQFF; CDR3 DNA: TGTGCCAGCGGTACAGGGCTTACCTTATACAATGAGCAGTTCTTC
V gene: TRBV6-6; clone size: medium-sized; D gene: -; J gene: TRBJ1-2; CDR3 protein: CASSYDGLVSYGYTF; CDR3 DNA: TGTGCCAGCAGTTACGACGGACTTGTTAGCTATGGCTACACCTTC
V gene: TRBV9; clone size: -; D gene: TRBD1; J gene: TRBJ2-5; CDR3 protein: CASSVGIWDRVKQETQYF; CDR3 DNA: TGTGCCAGCAGCGTAGGAATATGGGACAGGGTAAAACAAGAGACCCAGTACTTC
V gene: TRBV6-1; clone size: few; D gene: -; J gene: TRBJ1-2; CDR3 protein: CASSVGGAGNYGYTF; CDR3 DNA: TGTGCCAGCAGCGTCGGGGGGGCGGGCAACTATGGCTACACCTTC
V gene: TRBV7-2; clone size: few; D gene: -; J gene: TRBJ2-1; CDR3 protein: CASSLSSVGNEQFF; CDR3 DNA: TGTGCCAGCAGCCTTAGTAGCGTAGGCAATGAGCAGTTCTTC
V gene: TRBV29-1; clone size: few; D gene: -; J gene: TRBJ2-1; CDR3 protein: CSVSDPGGHNEQFF; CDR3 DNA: TGCAGCGTTTCAGACCCCGGGGGCCACAATGAGCAGTTCTTC
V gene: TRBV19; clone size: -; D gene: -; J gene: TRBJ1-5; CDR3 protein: CASRGTGYSNQPQHF; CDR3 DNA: TGTGCCAGTAGGGGGACGGGGTATAGCAATCAGCCCCAGCATTTT
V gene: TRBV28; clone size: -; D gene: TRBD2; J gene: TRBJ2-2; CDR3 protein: CASSSGGNTGELFF; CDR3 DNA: TGTGCCAGCAGTTCGGGGGGGAACACCGGGGAGCTGTTTTTT
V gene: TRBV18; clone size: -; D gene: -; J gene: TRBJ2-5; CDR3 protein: CASSPLVGYQETQYF; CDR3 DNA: TGTGCCAGCTCACCACTGGTGGGATACCAAGAGACCCAGTACTTC
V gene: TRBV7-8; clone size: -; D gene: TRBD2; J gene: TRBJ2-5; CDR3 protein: CASSPWRAGGRETQYF; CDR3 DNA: TGTGCCAGCAGCCCTTGGAGAGCGGGGGGTCGGGAGACCCAGTACTTC
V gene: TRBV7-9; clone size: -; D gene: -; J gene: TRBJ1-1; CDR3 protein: CASSLGDTTEAFF; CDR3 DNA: TGTGCCAGCAGCTTAGGGGACACCACTGAAGCTTTCTTT
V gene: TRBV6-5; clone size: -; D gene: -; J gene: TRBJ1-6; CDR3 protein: CASSYSGRPHNSPLHF; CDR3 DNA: TGTGCCAGCAGTTACTCGGGACGCCCTCATAATTCACCCCTCCACTTT
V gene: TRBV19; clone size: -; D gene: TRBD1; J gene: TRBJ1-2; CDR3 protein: CASSIRDSIYGYTF; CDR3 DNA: TGTGCCAGTAGTATACGGGACAGCATCTATGGCTACACCTTC
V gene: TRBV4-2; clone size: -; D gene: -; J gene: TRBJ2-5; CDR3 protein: CASSRSKNGETQYF; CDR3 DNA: TGTGCCAGCAGCCGCTCTAAGAACGGGGAGACCCAGTACTTC